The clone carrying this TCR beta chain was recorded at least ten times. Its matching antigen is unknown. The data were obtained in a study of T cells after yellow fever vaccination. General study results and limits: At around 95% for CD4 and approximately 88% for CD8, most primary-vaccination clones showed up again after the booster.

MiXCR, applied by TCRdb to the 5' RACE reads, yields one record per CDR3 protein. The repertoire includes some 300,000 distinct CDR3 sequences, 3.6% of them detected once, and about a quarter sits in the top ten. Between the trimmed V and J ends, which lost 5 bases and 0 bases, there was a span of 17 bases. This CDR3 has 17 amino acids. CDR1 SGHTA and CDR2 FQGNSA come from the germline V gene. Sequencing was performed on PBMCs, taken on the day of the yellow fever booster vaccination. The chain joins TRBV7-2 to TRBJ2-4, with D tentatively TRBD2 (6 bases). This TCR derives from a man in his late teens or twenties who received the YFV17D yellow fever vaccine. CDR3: CASSPLSGYLAKNIQYF. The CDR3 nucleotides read TGTGCCAGCAGCCCGCTTAGCGGCTACTTAGCCAAAAACATTCAGTACTTC. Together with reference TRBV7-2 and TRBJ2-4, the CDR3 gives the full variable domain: GAGVSQSPSNKVTEKGKDVELRCDPISGHTALYWYRQSLGQGLEFLIYFQGNSAPDKSGLPSDRFSAERTGGSVSTLTIQRTQQEDSAVYLCASSPLSGYLAKNIQYFGAGTRLSVL.